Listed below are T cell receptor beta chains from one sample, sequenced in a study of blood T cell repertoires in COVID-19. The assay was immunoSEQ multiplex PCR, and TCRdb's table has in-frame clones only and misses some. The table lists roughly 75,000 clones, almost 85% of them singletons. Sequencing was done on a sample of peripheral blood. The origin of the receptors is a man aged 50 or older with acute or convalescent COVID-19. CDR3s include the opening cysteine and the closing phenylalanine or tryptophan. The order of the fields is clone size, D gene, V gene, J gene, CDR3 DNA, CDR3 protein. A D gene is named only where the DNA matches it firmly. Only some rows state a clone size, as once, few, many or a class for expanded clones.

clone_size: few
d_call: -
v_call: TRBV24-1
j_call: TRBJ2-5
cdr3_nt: TGTGCCACCAGTGATGGTGCCGGAGCTCAAGAGACCCAGTACTTC
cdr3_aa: CATSDGAGAQETQYF

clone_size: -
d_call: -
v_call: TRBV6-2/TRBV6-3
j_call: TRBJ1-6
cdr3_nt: TGTGCCAGCAGTCCCCTGCGGGTTTCACCCCTCCACTTT
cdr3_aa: CASSPLRVSPLHF

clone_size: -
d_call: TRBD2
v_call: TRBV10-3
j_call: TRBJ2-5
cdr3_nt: TGTGCTGTAGCGGGGGGGAAAGAGACCCAGTACTTC
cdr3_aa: CAVAGGKETQYF

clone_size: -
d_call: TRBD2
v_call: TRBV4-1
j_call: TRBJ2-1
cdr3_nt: TGCGCCAGCAGCCCCTCCCAGCGGGGGAACAATGAGCAGTTCTTC
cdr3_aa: CASSPSQRGNNEQFF

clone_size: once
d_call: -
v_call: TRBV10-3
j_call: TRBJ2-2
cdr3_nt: TGTGCCATCAGTGAGTTGGGGGGTACCGGGGAGCTGTTTTTT
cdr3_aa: CAISELGGTGELFF

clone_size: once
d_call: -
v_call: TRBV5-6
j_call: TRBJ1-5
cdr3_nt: TGTGCCAGCAGCTCCCGTAATCAGCCCCAGCATTTT
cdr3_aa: CASSSRNQPQHF

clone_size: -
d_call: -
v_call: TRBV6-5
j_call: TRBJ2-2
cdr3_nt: TGTGCCAGCAGTCTGACCCCGGGGGTCGGGGAGCTGTTTTTT
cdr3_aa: CASSLTPGVGELFF

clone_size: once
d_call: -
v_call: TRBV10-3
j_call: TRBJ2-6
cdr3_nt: TGTGCCATCAGTGACCTAAGGGGGGGTAGTGGGGCCAACGTCCTGACTTTC
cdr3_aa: CAISDLRGGSGANVLTF

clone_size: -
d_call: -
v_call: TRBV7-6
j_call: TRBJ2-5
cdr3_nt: TGTGCCAGCAGCCCCCTCCAGGGACAAGAGACCCAGTACTTC
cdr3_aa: CASSPLQGQETQYF

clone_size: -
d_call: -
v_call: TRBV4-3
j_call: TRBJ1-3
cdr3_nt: TGCGCCAGCAGCCAAGACCAGGCCAGCCAGTACACCATATATTTT
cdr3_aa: CASSQDQASQYTIYF

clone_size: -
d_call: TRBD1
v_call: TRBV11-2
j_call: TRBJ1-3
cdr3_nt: TGTGCCAGCAGCGCAACCGGGACAGGGGGCTCTGGAAACACCATATATTTT
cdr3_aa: CASSATGTGGSGNTIYF

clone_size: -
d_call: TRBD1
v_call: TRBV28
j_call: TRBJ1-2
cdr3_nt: TGTGCCGCTAGACCACAGGGGGGAGGCTACACCTTC
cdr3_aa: CAARPQGGGYTF

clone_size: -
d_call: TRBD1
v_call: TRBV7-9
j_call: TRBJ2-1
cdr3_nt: TGTGCCAGCAGCCCCACGGGACAGAACTACAATGAGCAGTTCTTC
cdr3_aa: CASSPTGQNYNEQFF

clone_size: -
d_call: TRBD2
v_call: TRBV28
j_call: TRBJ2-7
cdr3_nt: TGTGCCAGCAGTTTACCCCAAGGACTAGCGGCCCCGGACTTC
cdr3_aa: CASSLPQGLAAPDF

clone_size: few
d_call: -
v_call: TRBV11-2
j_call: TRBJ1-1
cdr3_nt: TGTGCCAGCAGCCCCGGGGGGGCGGGCTTGAACACTGAAGCTTTCTTT
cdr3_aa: CASSPGGAGLNTEAFF

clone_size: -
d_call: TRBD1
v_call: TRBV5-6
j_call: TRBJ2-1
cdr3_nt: TGTGCCAGCAGCTCCACAGGGGGACCCTACAATGAGCAGTTCTTC
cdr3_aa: CASSSTGGPYNEQFF

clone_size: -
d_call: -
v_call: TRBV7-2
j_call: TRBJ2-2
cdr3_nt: TGTGCCAGCAGCGAGGGGGTAACGTTTCCCGGGGAGCTGTTTTTT
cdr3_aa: CASSEGVTFPGELFF

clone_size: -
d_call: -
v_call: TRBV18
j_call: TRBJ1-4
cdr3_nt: TGTGCCAGCTCACCGAGGAGGGGAGAGGAAAAACTGTTTTTT
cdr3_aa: CASSPRRGEEKLFF

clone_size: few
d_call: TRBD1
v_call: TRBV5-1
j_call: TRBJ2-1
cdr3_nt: TGCGCCAGCAACCAAGGAAGACAGGGTGGAGGCAATGAGCAGTTCTTC
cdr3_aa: CASNQGRQGGGNEQFF

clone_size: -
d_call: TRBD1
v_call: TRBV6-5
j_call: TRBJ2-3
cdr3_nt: TGTGCCAGCAGCAGGGGGCGAGTAGGAGATACGCAGTATTTT
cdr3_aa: CASSRGRVGDTQYF

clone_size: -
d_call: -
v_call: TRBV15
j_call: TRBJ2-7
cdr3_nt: TGTGCCACCAGCAGAGATCTGGGCCATTACTACGAGCAGTACTTC
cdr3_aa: CATSRDLGHYYEQYF

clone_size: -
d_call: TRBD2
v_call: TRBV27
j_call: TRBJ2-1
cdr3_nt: TGTGCCAGCAGTTCTCTGACTAGCCGCAATGAGCAGTTCTTC
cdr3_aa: CASSSLTSRNEQFF